The present T cell receptor beta chain was sequenced within a study of T cells in Graves' hyperthyroidism and ophthalmopathy. The investigators amplified TCR beta CDR3 regions from RNA transcripts. Carried out on the TCR CDR3, a first-round RT-PCR used the HTBI primer set. TCRdb independently ran MiXCR on the multiplex PCR reads; one entry per CDR3 protein. The sample gives over 150,000 distinct CDR3 sequences, over 15% of which show up once; roughly 30% is in the top ten. CDR3 length: 13 residues. The V gene lost 4 bases and the J gene lost 8 bases, with 12 bases spanning the gap. Germline CDR1 is SGHDT and CDR2 is YYEEEE.

V and J are TRBV5-6 and TRBJ1-4, with D possibly matching TRBD1 (5 bases). Sequencing used blood. The receptor was derived from a woman between 45 and 65 years old with Graves' hyperthyroidism. The CDR3, as DNA: TGTGCCAGCAGCCCCAGGGTAACAGAAAAACTGTTTTTT. Residues: CASSPRVTEKLFF.